The 18 T cell receptor beta chains in this list originate from one sample, sequenced in a study of shared clonotypes between healthy human individuals. Produced via immunoSEQ multiplex PCR; TCRdb's table is partial and in-frame only. This sample has 1 million to 1.2 million clones, with 70% to 85% found just once. The sample consisted of memory CD4+ T cells from PBMCs. Subset described: CD45RA-negative fraction. These TCRs come from a man between 18 and 35 years old in good health. Some clones in this sample may be carry-over from other donors' samples.

V usage is TRBV10-3 and J usage is TRBJ2-2; tentative D call: TRBD1 (5 bases). The CDR3 is 14 amino acids. V was trimmed by 4 bases and J by 1 base, leaving 7 bases between them. Per germline, CDR1 ENHRY and CDR2 SYGVKD. CDR3 DNA sequence: TGTGCCATCAGTGGGACACTGAACACCGGGGAGCTGTTTTTT. Amino acids: CAISGTLNTGELFF.

This rearrangement joins TRBV6-5 to TRBJ2-5; 7 positions match TRBD1. The J call is uncertain, as TRBJ2-7 better fits the DNA end. Per germline, CDR1 MNHEY and CDR2 SVGAGI. CDR3 size: 14 residues. The DNA of the CDR3 is TGTGCCAGCAGACGACAGGGTCCCCTTTACGAGCAGTACTTC. Its translation: CASRRQGPLYEQYF.

This clone has just one count. The V and J genes are TRBV5-4 and TRBJ2-3; 7 nucleotides line up with TRBD2. Germline trimming cut 6 bases from V and 3 bases from J; bases unmatched to any gene: 10. The CDR3 totals 15 residues. Germline CDR1 SGHNT, CDR2 YYREEE (reference sequence). For the CDR3, the DNA is TGTGCCAGCAAGGGGAGGGCGGGAGATACAGATACGCAGTATTTT. Translation: CASKGRAGDTDTQYF.

The CDR3 protein is CASSSLGTSYNEQFF. The CDR3 DNA follows: TGTGCCAGCAGTTCTTTGGGGACCTCCTACAATGAGCAGTTCTTC. The genes are TRBV6-1 and TRBJ2-1; possibly TRBD1 or TRBD2 for D (5 bases each). Trimming pared 5 bases from V and 0 bases from J, leaving 11 bases between. The CDR3 loop spans 15 amino acids. Looked up from germline, CDR1 is MNHNS and CDR2 is SASEGT.

The rearrangement links TRBV12-5 to TRBJ2-7; D not resolved. The CDR3 length is 12 residues. The V end was cut by 8 bases, the J end by 4 bases, with 12 bases between. The germline gives CDR1 LGHNT, CDR2 FRNRAP. The CDR3 bases are TGTGCTAGTAGTCTAGGATCGTACGAGCAGTACTTC. Translating it yields CASSLGSYEQYF.

J is TRBJ1-4 and V is TRBV5-1, with D hard to call. Germline V gene data show CDR1 as SGHRS and CDR2 as YFSETQ. V lost 4 bases and J 2 bases, leaving 12 bases between the germline ends. This CDR3 is built from 15 residues. Written as DNA, the CDR3 is TGCGCCAGCAGCACCCTAGGGCGTACTAATGAAAAACTGTTTTTT. Translation: CASSTLGRTNEKLFF.

The chain joins TRBV4-2 to TRBJ2-3; 13 bases match TRBD2. The V gene end was trimmed by 4 bases and the J gene end by 4 bases; junction bases not matched to a gene: 11. The CDR3 consists of 18 residues. Germline V gene sequence: CDR1 LGHNA, CDR2 YNFKEQ. The CDR3 reads CASSRRTSGSPPPDTQYF. For the CDR3, the DNA is TGTGCCAGCAGCCGTCGGACTAGCGGGAGTCCCCCCCCAGATACGCAGTATTTT.

V gene TRBV6-5 combines with J gene TRBJ1-1; D gene uncertain. The CDR3 sequence is 14 residues long. V lost 7 bases and J 3 bases, leaving 15 bases between the germline ends. CDR1 and CDR2 from the germline V gene are MNHEY and SVGAGI. CDR3 in DNA: TGTGCCAGCAAAAGGGTGGAATGGGACACTGAAGCTTTCTTT. As protein: CASKRVEWDTEAFF.

The count of this clone is one. This chain uses TRBV7-3 with TRBJ2-3; 9 bases align to TRBD1. Germline CDR1 is SGHTA and CDR2 is FQGTGA. The trim removed 6 bases at V and 2 bases at J, leaving 6 bases unmatched. This CDR3 is 15 amino acids long. The CDR3 nucleotides read TGTGCCAGCAGGCGAACAGGGGGCTACACAGATACGCAGTATTTT. This encodes CASRRTGGYTDTQYF.

This clone was picked up a small number of times. The V gene is TRBV29-1, the J gene TRBJ1-1; D is unresolved. Trimming stripped 3 bases from V and 0 bases from J, with 8 bases between. The germline CDR1 and CDR2 sequences are SQVTM and ANQGSEA. This CDR3 contains 13 residues. CDR3 loop: CSVELQLNTEAFF. The DNA of the CDR3 is TGCAGCGTTGAGCTTCAGTTGAACACTGAAGCTTTCTTT.

The chain recombines TRBV14 with TRBJ2-5; tentative D call: TRBD2 (6 bases). The CDR3 consists of 14 residues. CDR1 SGHDN and CDR2 FVKESK come from the germline V gene. The V end lost 4 bases, the J end lost 4 bases, and 13 bases lay between the germline ends. CDR3 protein: CASSPVTAGETQYF. CDR3 sequence (DNA): TGTGCCAGCAGCCCCGTCACAGCGGGAGAGACCCAGTACTTC. The full variable domain, rest sourced from reference TRBV14 and TRBJ2-5, is EAGVTQFPSHSVIEKGQTVTLRCDPISGHDNLYWYRRVMGKEIKFLLHFVKESKQDESGMPNNRFLAERTGGTYSTLKVQPAELEDSGVYFCASSPVTAGETQYFGPGTRLLVL.

This clone was detected only a few times. V is TRBV5-4 and J is TRBJ1-1; 9 positions agree with TRBD1. CDR1 is SGHNT, CDR2 YYREEE, per germline (reference sequence). J lost 3 bases, V lost 5 bases, and 8 bases had no gene match. CDR3 length: 15 amino acids. CDR3 amino acids: CASSRGGQGDTEAFF. In DNA form, the CDR3 reads TGTGCCAGCAGTCGGGGGGGACAGGGCGACACTGAAGCTTTCTTT.

This chain's CDR3 is CASRRAASGTDTQYF. The CDR3 DNA is TGTGCCAGCAGGAGAGCTGCGAGTGGCACAGATACGCAGTATTTT. The chain has TRBV6-1 and TRBJ2-3; D uncertain. The germline CDR1 and CDR2 sequences are MNHNS and SASEGT. Trimming left V 6 bases short and J 1 base short, with 14 bases between. The CDR3 is made up of 15 amino acids.

The chain recombines TRBV28 with TRBJ2-7; 7 bases fit TRBD1. Germline CDR1 and CDR2: MDHEN and SYDVKM. CDR3 length: 14 residues. V shed 7 bases, J shed 2 bases, and the junction held 8 bases outside the gene matches. Written as DNA, the CDR3 is TGTGCCAGCATCTTGACAGGGAAGCCCTACGAGCAGTACTTC. It translates to CASILTGKPYEQYF.

This clone was observed a single time. The chain is built from TRBV6-5 and TRBJ2-5; no reliable D call. The germline V and J ends were trimmed by 2 bases and 0 bases, with 4 bases remaining between them. Germline CDR1 and CDR2: MNHEY and SVGAGI. The CDR3 runs to 13 residues. CDR3 in DNA: TGTGCCAGCAGTTACGGTCACCAAGAGACCCAGTACTTC. Translation gives CASSYGHQETQYF.

V and J are TRBV5-1 and TRBJ1-3; D remains ambiguous. Trimming pared 2 bases from V and 4 bases from J, leaving 10 bases between. The CDR3 extends over 14 amino acids. The V gene's germline CDR1 is SGHRS and CDR2 YFSETQ. CDR3 in DNA: TGCGCCAGCAGCTTCTGGGGTCCAGGAAACACCATATATTTT. Translating it yields CASSFWGPGNTIYF.

A word on this clone: The same CDR3 is also encoded by other DNA sequences in this sample. The chain employs TRBV27 and TRBJ2-7; 10 bases are shared with TRBD1. Germline V gene data show CDR1 as MNHEY and CDR2 as SMNVEV (reference sequence). The CDR3 contains 14 residues. With 4 bases clipped from V and 3 bases from J, the junction kept 3 bases outside the gene matches. For the CDR3, the DNA is TGTGCCAGCAGTTCTCGGGACAGGGGCTACGAGCAGTACTTC. Translation gives CASSSRDRGYEQYF.

The chain is built from TRBV11-2 and TRBJ2-5; 7 bases line up with TRBD1. From germline, CDR1 is SGHAT and CDR2 FQNNGV. J was trimmed by 5 bases and V by 5 bases; bases with no gene match: 11. The CDR3 spans 15 residues. CDR3 sequence reads: CASSQGQSARETQYF. The CDR3 nucleotides are TGTGCCAGCAGCCAGGGACAGTCGGCCAGGGAGACCCAGTACTTC.